These 18 T cell receptor beta chains were sequenced from one sample in a study of identical twins. Using its own MiXCR run on the 5' RACE reads, TCRdb lists one record per CDR3 protein. The data hold 17,000 or so distinct CDR3 sequences, with nearly 70% observed a single time. The sequenced sample was memory (CD45RO+) T cells sorted from blood. The source is a woman aged 18-35 years in good health. This table probably holds off-target reads from a library built for another chain.

DNA for the CDR3: TGCAGCGTTGTAGGTGGAGCAAAATACAATGAGCAGTTCTTC. Its translation: CSVVGGAKYNEQFF. J is TRBJ2-1 and V is TRBV29-1; D call uncertain. CDR3 length equals 14 residues. The germline gives CDR1 SQVTM, CDR2 ANQGSEA. V was shortened by 4 bases and J by 4 bases, with 14 bases between the two germline ends.

This chain joins TRBV21-1 and TRBJ2-7; the D call TRBD1 from the table was never checked on the DNA. TRBV21-1 is a pseudogene segment. This CDR3 is 15 amino acids long. This chain's CDR3 is CASSRGDRVIYEQYF. CDR3 coding DNA: TGTGCCAGCAGCAGAGGGGACAGGGTTATCTACGAGCAGTACTTC.

The chain employs TRBV12-3 or TRBV12-4 and TRBJ2-1; TRBD2 is a possible D gene (5 bases). Trimming took 3 bases from V and 0 from J, leaving 6 bases between them. CDR3 length: 14 residues. In nucleotides, the CDR3 is TGTGCCAGCAGTTTTAGCGCCTCCTACAATGAGCAGTTCTTC. This gives the protein CASSFSASYNEQFF.

The V call is TRBV20-1, the J call TRBJ2-1, with TRBD2 as a possible D gene (6 bases). The CDR3 length is 15 residues. Per the germline V gene, CDR1 is DFQATT and CDR2 is SNEGSKA (reference sequence). V lost 2 bases, J lost 6 bases, and 17 bases lay in between. The CDR3 region is CSARIPGLPGNEQFF. The CDR3 DNA follows: TGCAGTGCTAGAATTCCGGGACTCCCCGGCAATGAGCAGTTCTTC.

The V gene is TRBV6-2 or TRBV6-3, the J gene TRBJ2-1; 10 bases agree with TRBD2. Looked up from germline, CDR1 is MNHEY and CDR2 is SVGEGT. V dropped 5 bases and J dropped 0; count of bases not matched to a gene: 4. The CDR3 consists of 16 residues. Written as DNA, the CDR3 is TGTGCCAGCAGTCCCGGGACTAGCGACTCCTACAATGAGCAGTTCTTC. It translates to CASSPGTSDSYNEQFF.

The rearrangement uses TRBV5-6 and TRBJ2-1; no reliable D call. Germline CDR1 reads SGHDT; CDR2 reads YYEEEE. V gave up 0 bases and J gave up 9 bases, with 10 bases separating them. This CDR3 is built from 13 residues. CDR3 amino acids: CASSLARLGEQFF. As DNA, the CDR3 is TGTGCCAGCAGCTTGGCTAGATTAGGTGAGCAGTTCTTC.

V usage is TRBV7-2 and J usage is TRBJ1-1; D gene uncertain. The length of the CDR3 is 12 residues. V was clipped by 2 bases and J by 7 bases, with 8 bases between them. CDR1 and CDR2 from the germline V gene are SGHTA and FQGNSA. The CDR3 sequence is CASSLRFGEAFF. CDR3 sequence (DNA): TGTGCCAGCAGCTTAAGGTTCGGTGAAGCTTTCTTT.

This clonotype was recorded once. The J gene is TRBJ2-2, the V gene TRBV6-2 or TRBV6-3; D gene uncertain. The CDR3 is 13 amino acids. Germline values: CDR1 MNHEY, CDR2 SVGEGT. V shed 6 bases and J shed 5 bases, with 10 bases lying between them. CDR3 region: CASSQRRTGELFF. Here the CDR3 DNA reads TGTGCCAGCAGCCAAAGAAGGACCGGGGAGCTGTTTTTT.

This clonotype was counted a few times. The V and J genes are TRBV6-2 or TRBV6-3 and TRBJ2-1; no clear D gene. The V gene lost 6 bases and the J gene lost 8 bases, with 8 bases spanning the gap. The CDR3 runs to 11 residues. Germline CDR1 MNHEY, CDR2 SVGEGT. The CDR3 spells CASSLYDEQFF. CDR3 in DNA: TGTGCCAGCAGCTTATATGATGAGCAGTTCTTC.

The chain employs TRBV11-3 and TRBJ2-2; 13 nucleotides align to TRBD2. This CDR3 has 16 amino acids. Trimming at V came to 4 bases and at J to 8 bases, leaving 7 bases not matched to a gene. CDR1 and CDR2 from the germline V gene are SGHNT and YENEEA. The CDR3 coding sequence is TGTGCCAGCAGCTCCGGGACTAGCGGGGACCTGGGGGAGCTGTTTTTT. This encodes CASSSGTSGDLGELFF.

J is TRBJ2-5 and V is TRBV10-3, with 7 bases fitting TRBD1. This CDR3 contains 13 residues. The junction had 6 bases not matched to a gene; V was cut back by 10 bases and J by 1 base. Germline assignment: CDR1 ENHRY and CDR2 SYGVKD. The CDR3 DNA reads as TGTGCCAGCCTCGGGGACAGCCAAGAGACCCAGTACTTC. As protein: CASLGDSQETQYF.

The chain is built from TRBV3-2 and TRBJ2-4. TRBV3-2 is classified as a pseudogene. The length of the CDR3 is 14 residues. The DNA for the CDR3 is TGTGCCAGCAAACAAGGGGCAGACAAAAACATTCAGTACTTC. Protein sequence: CASKQGADKNIQYF.

The chain links TRBV5-1 to TRBJ2-1; 7 bases are shared with TRBD2. The CDR3 runs 15 residues. Germline-derived CDR1 and CDR2 are SGHRS and YFSETQ. The V and J ends lost 5 bases and 7 bases, in that order; junction bases with no gene match: 12. The CDR3 sequence is CASSHTSEFGNEQFF. The CDR3 bases are TGCGCCAGCAGTCATACTAGCGAGTTTGGGAATGAGCAGTTCTTC.

The V call is TRBV2, the J call TRBJ2-1; perhaps TRBD1 as D (6 bases). V lost 6 bases and J 7 bases, leaving 13 bases between the germline ends. The CDR3 contains 13 residues. In germline, CDR1 is SNHLY, CDR2 FYNNEI. The CDR3 DNA follows: TGTGCCAGCAGGCAGGGGTGGTTTAATGAGCAGTTCTTC. Its protein product is CASRQGWFNEQFF.

This rearrangement joins TRBV2 to TRBJ2-4; a possible D gene is TRBD1 (5 bases). CDR1 and CDR2 (germline): SNHLY, FYNNEI. The ends were cut back, 4 bases at V and 7 bases at J, with 14 bases in the middle. This CDR3 has 14 residues. The CDR3 is CASSVGHRLNIQYF. CDR3 coding DNA: TGTGCCAGCAGTGTGGGCCACAGGTTGAACATTCAGTACTTC.

The J gene is TRBJ2-7, the V gene TRBV6-2 or TRBV6-3; D is unclear. This CDR3 comprises 15 residues. With 8 bases removed from V and 2 bases from J, the gap between germline ends came to 19 bases. The V gene's germline CDR1 is MNHEY and CDR2 SVGEGT. The CDR3 DNA reads TGTGCCAGCCGACCGGGCAGCGAGCTTGCCTACGAGCAGTACTTC. Its translation is CASRPGSELAYEQYF.

The rearrangement links TRBV7-8 to TRBJ2-7, with 9 bases that match TRBD1. CDR1 and CDR2 from the germline V gene are SGHVS and FQNEAQ. Trimming at V came to 4 bases and at J to 9 bases, leaving 13 bases not matched to a gene. CDR3 length: 15 amino acids. The CDR3 sequence is CASSSSPGQGYMQYF. The CDR3 DNA reads as TGTGCCAGCAGCTCTAGCCCGGGACAGGGATACATGCAGTACTTC.

The chain is built from TRBV19 and TRBJ2-2, with 12 bases matching TRBD2. V shed 10 bases, J shed 3 bases, and the junction held 3 bases outside the gene matches. Germline CDR1 is LNHDA and CDR2 is SQIVND (reference sequence). The CDR3 is 14 residues long. The DNA of the CDR3 is TGTGCCACCCTAGCGGGAGGGTACACCGGGGAGCTGTTTTTT. It is translated as CATLAGGYTGELFF.